This T cell receptor beta chain was sequenced for a study of patients and donors after allogeneic stem cell transplantation. This CDR3 comprises 12 residues. Germline CDR1 DFQATT, CDR2 SNEGSKA (reference sequence). Trimming took off 3 bases at V and 8 bases at J, with 11 bases between the two ends. In TCRdb, the RT-PCR reads were re-called with MiXCR into one record per CDR3 protein. The sample has 160,000 or so distinct CDR3 sequences, more than 20% seen once. Sequenced material: blood, either unsorted or a sorted T cell fraction (not recorded which). The rearrangement joins TRBV20-1 to TRBJ2-1; D remains unclear. The clonotype comes from a human donor who was either an allogeneic HSCT recipient or a stem cell or donor lymphocyte infusion donor (not recorded which). It is not recorded whose cells these are; they may come from a transplant donor. CDR3 DNA sequence: TGCAGTGCTAGCGCCTTGTCCTATGAGCAGTTCTTC. As protein: CSASALSYEQFF.